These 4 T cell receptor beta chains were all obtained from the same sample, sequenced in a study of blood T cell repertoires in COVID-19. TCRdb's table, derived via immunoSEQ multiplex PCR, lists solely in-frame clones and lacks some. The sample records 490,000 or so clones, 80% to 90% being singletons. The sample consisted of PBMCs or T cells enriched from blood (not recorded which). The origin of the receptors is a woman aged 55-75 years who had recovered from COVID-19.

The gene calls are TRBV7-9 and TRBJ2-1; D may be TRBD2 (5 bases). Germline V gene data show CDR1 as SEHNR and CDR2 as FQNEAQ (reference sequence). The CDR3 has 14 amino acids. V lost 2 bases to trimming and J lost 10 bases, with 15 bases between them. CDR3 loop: CASSLKRRVREQFF. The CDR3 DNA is TGTGCCAGCAGCTTAAAGAGGCGGGTTAGGGAGCAGTTCTTC.

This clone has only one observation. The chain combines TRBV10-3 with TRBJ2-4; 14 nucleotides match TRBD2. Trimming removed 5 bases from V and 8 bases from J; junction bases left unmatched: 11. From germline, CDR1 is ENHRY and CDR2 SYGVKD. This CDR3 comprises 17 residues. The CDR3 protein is CAISPTGLAGEKYIQYF. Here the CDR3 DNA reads TGTGCCATCAGTCCTACGGGACTAGCGGGGGAAAAGTACATTCAGTACTTC.

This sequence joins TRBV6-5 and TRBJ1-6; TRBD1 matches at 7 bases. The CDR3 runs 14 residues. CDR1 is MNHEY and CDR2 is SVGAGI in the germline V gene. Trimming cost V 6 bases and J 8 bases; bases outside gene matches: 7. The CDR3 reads CASRPGQPDSPLHF. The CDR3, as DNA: TGTGCCAGCAGACCGGGACAGCCTGATTCACCCCTCCACTTT.

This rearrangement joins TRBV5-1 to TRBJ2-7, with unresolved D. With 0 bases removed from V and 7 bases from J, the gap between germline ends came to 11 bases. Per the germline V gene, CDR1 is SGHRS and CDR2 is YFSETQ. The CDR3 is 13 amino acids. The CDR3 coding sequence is TGCGCCAGCAGCTTGGCAGGCTTATGGGAGCAGTACTTC. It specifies CASSLAGLWEQYF.